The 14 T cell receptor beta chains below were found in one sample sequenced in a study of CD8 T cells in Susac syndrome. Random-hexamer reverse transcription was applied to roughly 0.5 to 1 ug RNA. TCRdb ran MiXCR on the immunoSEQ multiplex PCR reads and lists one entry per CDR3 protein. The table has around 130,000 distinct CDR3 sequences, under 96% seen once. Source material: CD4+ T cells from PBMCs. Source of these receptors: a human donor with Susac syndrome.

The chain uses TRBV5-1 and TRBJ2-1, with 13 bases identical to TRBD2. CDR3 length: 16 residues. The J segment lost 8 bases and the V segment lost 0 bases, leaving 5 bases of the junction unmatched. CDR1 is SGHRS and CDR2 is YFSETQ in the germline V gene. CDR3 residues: CASSLGGLAGSDEQFF. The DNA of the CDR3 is TGCGCCAGCAGCTTGGGGGGACTAGCGGGATCCGATGAGCAGTTCTTC.

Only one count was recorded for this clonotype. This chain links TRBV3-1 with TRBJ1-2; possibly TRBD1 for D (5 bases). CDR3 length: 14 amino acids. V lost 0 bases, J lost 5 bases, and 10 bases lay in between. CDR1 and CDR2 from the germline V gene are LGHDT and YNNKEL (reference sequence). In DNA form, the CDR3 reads TGTGCCAGCAGCCAAGAGAGACAGTTTTATGGCTACACCTTC. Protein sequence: CASSQERQFYGYTF.

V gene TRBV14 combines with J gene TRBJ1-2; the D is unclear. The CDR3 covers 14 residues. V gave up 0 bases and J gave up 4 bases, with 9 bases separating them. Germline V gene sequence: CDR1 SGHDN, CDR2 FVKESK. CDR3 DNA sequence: TGTGCCAGCAGCCAAGATTTCGGCAGCTATGGCTACACCTTC. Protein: CASSQDFGSYGYTF.

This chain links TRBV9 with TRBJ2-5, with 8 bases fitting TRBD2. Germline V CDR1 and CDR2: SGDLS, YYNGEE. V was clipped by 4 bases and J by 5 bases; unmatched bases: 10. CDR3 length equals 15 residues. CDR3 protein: CASSRSGGRGETQYF. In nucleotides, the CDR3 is TGTGCCAGCAGCCGGTCGGGGGGGCGCGGGGAGACCCAGTACTTC.

CDR3 DNA: TGTGCCACCAGCAGGTGGGACAGGGCATCCGAAGAGACCCAGTACTTC. Translated, it gives CATSRWDRASEETQYF. The J gene is TRBJ2-5, the V gene TRBV15; 9 bases fit TRBD1. With V trimmed by 3 bases and J by 3 bases, 8 bases remained unmatched. The germline V gene has CDR1 LNHNV and CDR2 YYDKDF (reference sequence). The CDR3 is 16 residues long. Combining the CDR3 with reference TRBV15 and TRBJ2-5 gives the whole variable domain DAMVIQNPRYQVTQFGKPVTLSCSQTLNHNVMYWYQQKSSQAPKLLFHYYDKDFNNEADTPDNFQSRRPNTSFCFLDIRSPGLGDTAMYLCATSRWDRASEETQYFGPGTRLLVL.

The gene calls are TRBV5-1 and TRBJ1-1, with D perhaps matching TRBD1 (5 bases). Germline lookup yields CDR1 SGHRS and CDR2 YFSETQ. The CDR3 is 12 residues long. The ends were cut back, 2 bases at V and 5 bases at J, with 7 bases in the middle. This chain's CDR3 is CASSFGATEAFF. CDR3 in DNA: TGCGCCAGCAGCTTCGGGGCAACTGAAGCTTTCTTT.

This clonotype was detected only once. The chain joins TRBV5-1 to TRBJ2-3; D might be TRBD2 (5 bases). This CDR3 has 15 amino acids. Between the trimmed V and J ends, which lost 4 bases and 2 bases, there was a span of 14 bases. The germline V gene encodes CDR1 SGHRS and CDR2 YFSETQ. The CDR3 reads CASSADGGYTDTQYF. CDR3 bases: TGCGCCAGCAGCGCGGACGGAGGATACACAGATACGCAGTATTTT.

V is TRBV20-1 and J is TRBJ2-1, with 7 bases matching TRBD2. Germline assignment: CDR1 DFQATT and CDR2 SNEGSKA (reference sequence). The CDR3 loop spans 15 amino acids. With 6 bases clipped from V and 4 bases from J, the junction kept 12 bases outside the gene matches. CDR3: CSALPGGSKYNEQFF. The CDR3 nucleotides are TGCAGTGCCCTCCCCGGCGGGAGCAAGTACAATGAGCAGTTCTTC.

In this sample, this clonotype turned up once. CDR3 coding DNA: TGTGCCAGCAGTTACTTGACTAGCGGGAGCACCCAGTACTTC. Translated: CASSYLTSGSTQYF. The rearrangement joins TRBV6-5 to TRBJ2-5; 12 bases are shared with TRBD2. This CDR3 is 14 amino acids long. The ends lost 1 base at V and 8 bases at J; junction bases unmatched: 2. CDR1 and CDR2 from the germline V gene are MNHEY and SVGAGI.

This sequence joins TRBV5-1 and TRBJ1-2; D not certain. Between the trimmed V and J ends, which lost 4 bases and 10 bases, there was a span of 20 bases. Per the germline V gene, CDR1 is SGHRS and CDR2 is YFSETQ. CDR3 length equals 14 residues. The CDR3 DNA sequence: TGCGCCAGCAGCGAAGGCCCGCTCGTGTTTGACTACACCTTC. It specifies CASSEGPLVFDYTF.

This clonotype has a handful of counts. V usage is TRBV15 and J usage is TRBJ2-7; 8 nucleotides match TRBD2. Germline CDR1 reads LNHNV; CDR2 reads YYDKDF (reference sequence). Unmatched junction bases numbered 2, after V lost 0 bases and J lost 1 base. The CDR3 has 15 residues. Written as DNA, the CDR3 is TGTGCCACCAGCAGAGATCCTAGCGGGTCCTACGAGCAGTACTTC. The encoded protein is CATSRDPSGSYEQYF.

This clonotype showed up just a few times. CDR3 region: CASSSRFYQFF. The CDR3 bases are TGTGCCAGCAGTTCCCGGTTTTATCAGTTCTTC. The chain couples TRBV6-1 to TRBJ2-1; D call uncertain. This CDR3 region has 11 residues. V was trimmed by 5 bases and J by 13 bases, leaving 12 bases between them. The germline V gene has CDR1 MNHNS and CDR2 SASEGT.

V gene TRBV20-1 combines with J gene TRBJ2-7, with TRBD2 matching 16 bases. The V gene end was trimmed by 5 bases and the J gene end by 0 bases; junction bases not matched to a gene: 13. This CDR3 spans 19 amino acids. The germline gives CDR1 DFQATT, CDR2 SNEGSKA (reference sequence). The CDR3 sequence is CSAVVGTSGRGAGSYEQYF. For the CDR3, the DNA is TGCAGTGCTGTAGTTGGGACTAGCGGGAGGGGCGCTGGCTCCTACGAGCAGTACTTC.

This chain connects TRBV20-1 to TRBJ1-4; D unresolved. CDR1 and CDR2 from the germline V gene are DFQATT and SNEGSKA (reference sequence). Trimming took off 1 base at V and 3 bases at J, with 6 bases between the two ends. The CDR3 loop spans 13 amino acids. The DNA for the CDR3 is TGCAGTGCTAGAGGGAAGCCTAATGAAAAACTGTTTTTT. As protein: CSARGKPNEKLFF.